The 18 T cell receptor beta chains reported below all come from one sample, sequenced in a study of T-cell memory formation after mild COVID-19. TCRdb redid the calling of the 5' RACE reads with MiXCR, one entry per CDR3 protein. The sample lists about 200,000 distinct CDR3 sequences, around 9.1% occurring once. The specimen was PBMCs or a T cell subset sorted from them (not recorded which). Receptors were obtained from a young man who had mild COVID-19 (a few samples of this study predate the infection). Cell type and time point are not known.

This clonotype showed up just a few times. J is TRBJ1-1 and V is TRBV18; D gene unclear. The CDR3 has 16 residues. Germline V gene sequence: CDR1 KGHSH, CDR2 LQKENI. The V end lost 1 base, the J end lost 2 bases, and 14 bases lay between the germline ends. CDR3 nucleotide sequence: TGTGCCAGCTCACCACGGTTCATCAGGTCCAACACTGAAGCTTTCTTT. As protein: CASSPRFIRSNTEAFF. The complete variable domain, with remaining parts taken from reference TRBV18 and TRBJ1-1, reads NAGVMQNPRHLVRRRGQEARLRCSPMKGHSHVYWYRQLPEEGLKFMVYLQKENIIDESGMPKERFSAEFPKEGPSILRIQQVVRGDSAAYFCASSPRFIRSNTEAFFGQGTRLTVV.

This clonotype was counted a few times. This sequence joins TRBV5-5 and TRBJ1-1; no reliable D call. This CDR3 contains 13 residues. Looked up from germline, CDR1 is SGHKS and CDR2 is YYEKEE (reference sequence). The ends were cut back, 4 bases at V and 0 bases at J, with 7 bases in the middle. The DNA for the CDR3 is TGTGCCAGCAGCGAAACAGTGAACACTGAAGCTTTCTTT. This codes for CASSETVNTEAFF.

This clonotype was found a few times. The chain links TRBV5-6 to TRBJ2-7; maybe TRBD2 (5 bases). Trimming pared 1 base from V and 5 bases from J, leaving 16 bases between. From germline, CDR1 is SGHDT and CDR2 YYEEEE. The CDR3 is 15 residues long. The CDR3 DNA reads as TGTGCCAGCAGCTTGTCCGGGAAACTCTTCGACGAGCAGTACGTC. It codes for CASSLSGKLFDEQYV.

The chain employs TRBV24-1 and TRBJ2-5; TRBD1 matches at 9 bases. This CDR3 spans 16 amino acids. Germline CDR1 reads KGHDR; CDR2 reads SFDVKD. Trimming took 2 bases from V and 1 from J; bases not matched to a gene: 4. The CDR3 DNA sequence: TGTGCCACCAGTGATTCGGACAGGGGATCCCAAGAGACCCAGTACTTC. Translation gives CATSDSDRGSQETQYF.

The chain carries TRBV18 and TRBJ1-2, with 7 bases aligning to TRBD1. CDR3 length: 14 amino acids. The germline gives CDR1 KGHSH, CDR2 LQKENI. The ends lost 2 bases at V and 3 bases at J; junction bases unmatched: 3. As DNA, the CDR3 is TGTGCCAGCTCACCAACCGGGACAGACTATGGCTACACCTTC. Protein product: CASSPTGTDYGYTF.

This clonotype has only a few counts. This chain joins TRBV5-1 and TRBJ2-3, with D uncertain. Germline V gene lookup returns CDR1 SGHRS and CDR2 YFSETQ. Trimming cost V 2 bases and J 4 bases, with 11 bases left between them. The CDR3 has 14 amino acids. This chain's CDR3 is CASSLRTAADTQYF. Here the CDR3 DNA reads TGCGCCAGCAGCTTAAGGACCGCCGCAGATACGCAGTATTTT.

In its sample, this clonotype was seen a few times. This chain connects TRBV9 to TRBJ2-3; D is uncertain. V gave up 2 bases and J gave up 1 base, with 11 bases separating them. The CDR3 loop spans 15 amino acids. Germline CDR1 is SGDLS and CDR2 is YYNGEE. CDR3 bases: TGTGCCAGCAGCGTCTCGCGCGCGGGCACAGATACGCAGTATTTT. It is translated as CASSVSRAGTDTQYF. The whole variable domain, filled in from reference TRBV9 and TRBJ2-3, reads DSGVTQTPKHLITATGQRVTLRCSPRSGDLSVYWYQQSLDQGLQFLIQYYNGEERAKGNILERFSAQQFPDLHSELNLSSLELGDSALYFCASSVSRAGTDTQYFGPGTRLTVL.

This clonotype has ten or more counts. The genes are TRBV5-6 and TRBJ2-5; D not resolved. The germline gives CDR1 SGHDT, CDR2 YYEEEE. Trimming left V 1 base short and J 0 bases short, with 4 bases between. The CDR3 consists of 13 residues. CDR3 residues: CASSLFHQETQYF. Written as DNA, the CDR3 is TGTGCCAGCAGCTTGTTCCACCAAGAGACCCAGTACTTC.

This clonotype was counted between two and nine times. The chain couples TRBV10-2 to TRBJ2-3; TRBD2 matches 14 bases. J lost 6 bases, V lost 9 bases, and 5 bases had no gene match. Germline CDR1 reads WSHSY; CDR2 reads SAAADI. CDR3 length: 14 residues. The CDR3 bases are TGCGCCAGGAGACTAGCGGGGGGGGCGGATACGCAGTATTTT. Translating gives CARRLAGGADTQYF.

This clonotype appeared a few times. This chain joins TRBV4-3 and TRBJ2-1, with 7 positions matching TRBD1. With 4 bases clipped from V and 8 bases from J, the junction kept 8 bases outside the gene matches. CDR3 length equals 14 residues. Germline CDR1 reads LGHNA; CDR2 reads YSLEER. CDR3 sequence: CASSRSRDSYEQFF. CDR3 coding DNA: TGCGCCAGCAGCCGGTCCCGGGACAGCTATGAGCAGTTCTTC.

The CDR3 region is CATSDPRVLANTGELFF. The CDR3 nucleotides read TGTGCCACCAGTGACCCCAGGGTACTCGCGAACACCGGGGAGCTGTTTTTT. The chain uses TRBV24-1 and TRBJ2-2; tentatively, D is TRBD1 (5 bases). The CDR3 consists of 17 residues. Germline V CDR1 and CDR2: KGHDR, SFDVKD. With 4 bases removed from V and 0 bases from J, the gap between germline ends came to 14 bases.

The chain joins TRBV7-2 to TRBJ1-3; D is undetermined. The CDR3 spans 16 residues. Trimming took 3 bases from V and 4 from J, leaving 16 bases between them. The V gene's germline CDR1 is SGHTA and CDR2 FQGNSA. Here the CDR3 DNA reads TGTGCCAGCAGCTTGGGGTTGAGTAGAGCCGGAAACACCATATATTTT. Its translation: CASSLGLSRAGNTIYF.

CDR3 residues: CASSLGGMGTSYNEQFF. Here the CDR3 DNA reads TGTGCCAGCAGCTTAGGGGGGATGGGGACCTCCTACAATGAGCAGTTCTTC. This chain uses TRBV7-2 with TRBJ2-1; D is perhaps TRBD1 or TRBD2 (5 bases each). The CDR3 is made up of 17 amino acids. CDR1 is SGHTA and CDR2 is FQGNSA in the germline V gene. Trimming pared 1 base from V and 0 bases from J, leaving 13 bases between.

This clonotype has a count of ten or more. Written as DNA, the CDR3 is TGTGCCATCAGCTCGACAGGGGGCGAGCAGTACGTC. It specifies CAISSTGGEQYV. The V gene is TRBV10-3, the J gene TRBJ2-7, with 9 bases aligning to TRBD1. Germline CDR1 reads ENHRY; CDR2 reads SYGVKD. V trimming: 6 bases; J trimming: 6 bases; junction bases outside the gene matches: 3. There are 12 residues in the CDR3.

The chain joins TRBV6-2 or TRBV6-3 to TRBJ1-1; tentatively, D is TRBD1 (6 bases). V was trimmed by 8 bases and J by 2 bases, leaving 12 bases between them. The CDR3 is 13 residues long. Germline values: CDR1 MNHEY, CDR2 SVGEGT. This CDR3 reads CASGDRRNTEAFF. CDR3 nucleotides: TGTGCCAGCGGCGACAGGCGAAACACTGAAGCTTTCTTT.

The rearrangement uses TRBV7-3 and TRBJ2-5; D call uncertain. The length of the CDR3 is 14 residues. CDR1 and CDR2 (germline): SGHTA, FQGTGA. Trimming took off 1 base at V and 2 bases at J, with 8 bases between the two ends. The CDR3 spells CASSLNGQQETQYF. CDR3 coding DNA: TGTGCCAGCAGCTTAAATGGGCAGCAAGAGACCCAGTACTTC.

DNA of the CDR3: TGCGCCAGCAGCCAAGACCCCTACTCCTACAATGAGCAGTTCTTC. This codes for CASSQDPYSYNEQFF. The chain couples TRBV4-3 to TRBJ2-1; D gene uncertain. CDR1 LGHNA and CDR2 YSLEER come from the germline V gene. This CDR3 is 15 amino acids long. Between the trimmed V and J ends, which lost 0 bases and 0 bases, there was a span of 6 bases.

The chain uses TRBV7-9 and TRBJ1-1; no clear D. The length of the CDR3 is 12 residues. Germline-derived CDR1 and CDR2 are SEHNR and FQNEAQ (reference sequence). V lost 5 bases, J lost 4 bases, and 8 bases lay in between. This chain's CDR3 is CASSKEPTEAFF. In DNA, the CDR3 is TGTGCCAGCAGCAAAGAGCCCACTGAAGCTTTCTTT.